This T cell receptor beta chain was documented in a study of control samples from healthy donors and cancer patients. Per germline, CDR1 SNHLY and CDR2 FYNNEI. The ends were cut back, 6 bases at V and 2 bases at J, with 8 bases in the middle. CDR3 size: 13 residues. Sequenced by immunoSEQ multiplex PCR; TCRdb stores in-frame clones only, minus some. This table has over 200,000 clones, over 70% appearing once. What was sequenced was PBMCs. The TCR sequence derives from a woman aged 60 to 75 with lung cancer. The chain combines TRBV2 with TRBJ1-5; D gene uncertain. CDR3 in amino acids: CASSRTGNQPQHF. The CDR3 coding sequence is TGTGCCAGCAGCCGGACGGGCAATCAGCCCCAGCATTTT.